Below, 19 T cell receptor beta chains from the same sample are listed, as sequenced in a study of blood T cells in healthy people across ages. Alongside a J-beta primer mix, a sample-barcoded 5' primer served in a second PCR lasting about 6 to 11 cycles. One entry per CDR3 protein results from TCRdb running MiXCR on the 5' RACE reads. The sample lists about 1.5 million distinct CDR3 sequences, 40% to 45% occurring once. The sequenced sample consisted of blood. The receptors stem from a woman aged 18 to 35 in good health.

This clonotype appeared a few times. The genes are TRBV20-1 and TRBJ2-5; D tentatively fits TRBD1 or TRBD2 (5 bases each). The germline V and J ends were trimmed by 1 base and 2 bases, with 8 bases remaining between them. The CDR3 is made up of 13 amino acids. Germline values: CDR1 DFQATT, CDR2 SNEGSKA (reference sequence). CDR3 protein: CSARVGTQETQYF. In DNA, the CDR3 is TGCAGTGCTAGAGTAGGGACGCAAGAGACCCAGTACTTC.

The V call is TRBV12-3 or TRBV12-4, the J call TRBJ2-6, with D possibly being TRBD2 (5 bases). V lost 5 bases, J lost 1 base, and 12 bases lay in between. The CDR3 is 16 amino acids. DNA for the CDR3: TGTGCCAGCAGTCCTAACTCGGGGTCTGGGGCCAACGTCCTGACTTTC. This translates into CASSPNSGSGANVLTF.

The chain uses TRBV4-3 and TRBJ2-3; TRBD1 matches 9 bases. Germline CDR1 and CDR2: LGHNA and YSLEER. Unmatched junction bases numbered 19, after V lost 0 bases and J lost 6 bases. The CDR3 has 20 residues. CDR3 sequence reads: CASSQDEAGRDDTGGDTQYF. DNA of the CDR3: TGCGCCAGCAGCCAAGATGAGGCAGGGCGGGACGACACAGGGGGCGATACGCAGTATTTT.

This clonotype was recorded a few times. The V call is TRBV20-1, the J call TRBJ1-1, with a possible D match to TRBD1 (5 bases). The CDR3 runs 13 residues. CDR1 and CDR2 (germline): DFQATT, SNEGSKA (reference sequence). V was shortened by 6 bases and J by 5 bases, with 16 bases between the two germline ends. CDR3 sequence (DNA): TGCAGTGCCGAAAAGGGTGGGACGACTGAAGCTTTCTTT. This codes for CSAEKGGTTEAFF.

J is TRBJ2-1 and V is TRBV12-3 or TRBV12-4; 13 bases map to TRBD2. The DNA end is a closer match to TRBJ2-7, so the J assignment may be wrong. The CDR3 loop spans 20 amino acids. Written as DNA, the CDR3 is TGTGCCAGCAAAAAGACCCCGGGACTAGCGGGACCTAGCTCCTACAATGAGCAGTACTTC. This codes for CASKKTPGLAGPSSYNEQYF.

Note on this clonotype: A much larger clone differs from this one at a single base, so this may be a read error. V usage is TRBV10-3 and J usage is TRBJ2-7; 12 nucleotides agree with TRBD2. J gave up 7 bases and V 2 bases, and 9 bases lay outside the gene matches. From germline, CDR1 is ENHRY and CDR2 SYGVKD. The CDR3 spans 16 residues. The CDR3 nucleotides read TGTGCCATCAGTGAGGGACTAGCGGGGTCCTACAATGAGCAGTACTTC. Translating it yields CAISEGLAGSYNEQYF.

This clonotype has at least ten counts. The V call is TRBV9, the J call TRBJ2-3; a weak D match, TRBD1 (5 bases). The germline V gene has CDR1 SGDLS and CDR2 YYNGEE. The CDR3 runs 13 residues. Between the trimmed V and J ends, which lost 7 bases and 1 base, there was a span of 10 bases. CDR3 sequence: CASSGWGTDTQYF. The CDR3 DNA sequence: TGTGCCAGCTCAGGGTGGGGCACAGATACGCAGTATTTT. Full variable domain (remainder filled in from reference TRBV9 and TRBJ2-3): DSGVTQTPKHLITATGQRVTLRCSPRSGDLSVYWYQQSLDQGLQFLIQYYNGEERAKGNILERFSAQQFPDLHSELNLSSLELGDSALYFCASSGWGTDTQYFGPGTRLTVL.

The chain combines TRBV24-1 with TRBJ1-2; no firm D call. Germline CDR1 is KGHDR and CDR2 is SFDVKD. The V end was cut by 0 bases, the J end by 2 bases, with 15 bases between. CDR3 length equals 17 residues. Written as DNA, the CDR3 is TGTGCCACCAGTGATTTGCATTTATCGGCGGTCAACTATGGCTACACCTTC. Amino acid sequence: CATSDLHLSAVNYGYTF.

The CDR3 loop is CATSGGGLSSGNTIYF. CDR3 nucleotides: TGTGCCACCAGCGGAGGGGGTCTCAGCTCTGGAAACACCATATATTTT. V usage is TRBV15 and J usage is TRBJ1-3, with D possibly matching TRBD1 (6 bases). With 5 bases removed from V and 0 bases from J, the gap between germline ends came to 14 bases. In germline, CDR1 is LNHNV, CDR2 YYDKDF (reference sequence). The CDR3 totals 16 residues.

The genes are TRBV2 and TRBJ2-3; TRBD2 is a possible D gene (5 bases). Trimming took 3 bases from V and 0 from J, leaving 13 bases between them. This CDR3 spans 16 amino acids. Germline V CDR1 and CDR2: SNHLY, FYNNEI. In nucleotides, the CDR3 is TGTGCCAGCAGTGACCCAGTGGCGGGTAGCACAGATACGCAGTATTTT. This encodes CASSDPVAGSTDTQYF.

The chain has TRBV5-1 and TRBJ1-2; D not certain. The CDR3 contains 14 residues. The V gene lost 4 bases and the J gene lost 0 bases, with 10 bases spanning the gap. Germline V lookup: CDR1 SGHRS, CDR2 YFSETQ. CDR3 region: CASSGEATNYGYTF. In nucleotides, the CDR3 is TGCGCCAGCAGCGGGGAGGCAACTAACTATGGCTACACCTTC.

The sample holds a few counts of this clonotype. The chain uses TRBV6-6 and TRBJ2-2; possibly TRBD1 for D (6 bases). There are 15 residues in the CDR3. From germline, CDR1 is MNHNY and CDR2 SVGAGI (reference sequence). The ends were cut back, 2 bases at V and 4 bases at J, with 11 bases in the middle. CDR3: CASSYSRGTTGELFF. In DNA form, the CDR3 reads TGTGCCAGCAGTTACAGCAGGGGAACCACCGGGGAGCTGTTTTTT.

This clonotype has just a few counts. The V call is TRBV6-6, the J call TRBJ2-3; D unresolved. Looked up from germline, CDR1 is MNHNY and CDR2 is SVGAGI (reference sequence). Trimming pared 2 bases from V and 2 bases from J, leaving 8 bases between. The CDR3 totals 14 residues. The CDR3, as DNA: TGTGCCAGCAGTTACCTCCGACTCACAGATACGCAGTATTTT. Encoded protein: CASSYLRLTDTQYF.

This clonotype was observed once. The chain combines TRBV9 with TRBJ1-1, with D tentatively TRBD1 (5 bases). This CDR3 contains 16 residues. Germline CDR1 and CDR2: SGDLS and YYNGEE. Trimming removed 3 bases at V and 0 bases at J, with 15 bases between. CDR3 amino acids: CASSAQGAWMNTEAFF. The CDR3, as DNA: TGTGCCAGCAGCGCGCAGGGTGCCTGGATGAACACTGAAGCTTTCTTT.

The sample holds a few counts of this clonotype. This chain joins TRBV29-1 and TRBJ2-1, with a possible D match to TRBD2 (6 bases). There are 12 residues in the CDR3. The germline V gene has CDR1 SQVTM and CDR2 ANQGSEA. In DNA, the CDR3 is TGCTCTCACCGGGGGAGCTACAATGAGCAGTTCTTC. Its translation: CSHRGSYNEQFF.

V usage is TRBV4-3 and J usage is TRBJ2-1; D not certain. Germline V gives CDR1 LGHNA, CDR2 YSLEER. The V end lost 0 bases, the J end lost 4 bases, and 10 bases lay between the germline ends. The CDR3 has 15 amino acids. CDR3 sequence: CASSQDTVGYNEQFF. The CDR3 DNA reads as TGCGCCAGCAGCCAAGACACGGTCGGATACAATGAGCAGTTCTTC.

This chain joins TRBV20-1 and TRBJ2-1, with 9 bases matching TRBD2. The J call may be in error: the DNA end matches TRBJ2-7 better. The length of the CDR3 is 17 residues. Germline CDR1 reads DFQATT; CDR2 reads SNEGSKA (reference sequence). The CDR3 here is CSAQRGAVLSSYNEQYF. DNA of the CDR3: TGCAGTGCCCAGCGGGGGGCTGTTTTGAGTTCCTACAATGAGCAGTACTTC.

The genes are TRBV10-3 and TRBJ2-1, with a weak D call TRBD2 (6 bases). Trimming cost V 4 bases and J 7 bases, with 11 bases left between them. Germline CDR1 ENHRY, CDR2 SYGVKD. This CDR3 has 13 amino acids. CDR3 DNA: TGTGCCATCAGTGGTGGGACTGCTAATGAGCAGTTCTTC. Its protein is CAISGGTANEQFF.

This clonotype came up a few times. The chain couples TRBV27 to TRBJ1-2; 8 bases align to TRBD1. V was pared by 4 bases and J by 6 bases, with 7 bases of the junction left unmatched. This CDR3 contains 14 residues. Germline CDR1 is MNHEY and CDR2 is SMNVEV (reference sequence). CDR3 DNA: TGTGCCAGCAGTTACAGGGGGGTTAGGAATGGCTACACCTTC. Translation gives CASSYRGVRNGYTF.